A single sample gave rise to the 30 T cell receptor beta chains below, sequenced in a study of graft-versus-host responses after intestinal transplantation. Processing was applied to graft tissue in order to liberate intraepithelial and lamina propria lymphocytes. Clones were sequenced by immunoSEQ multiplex PCR, and TCRdb holds only the in-frame ones, with some missing. The table has about 4,300 clones, 76% seen once. The specimen comprised ileum tissue, sampled just under 350 days after intestinal transplantation. All receptors derive from a human patient who received an intestinal transplant, so some T cells may come from the graft donor.

V usage is TRBV9 and J usage is TRBJ1-6; D unclear. The CDR3 covers 13 residues. Between the trimmed V and J ends, which lost 0 bases and 8 bases, there was a span of 6 bases. Germline CDR1 reads SGDLS; CDR2 reads YYNGEE. CDR3 residues: CASSVVPDSPLHF. The CDR3 region has the DNA TGTGCCAGCAGCGTAGTTCCAGATTCACCCCTCCACTTT. The full variable domain, its missing parts supplied by reference TRBV9 and TRBJ1-6, is DSGVTQTPKHLITATGQRVTLRCSPRSGDLSVYWYQQSLDQGLQFLIQYYNGEERAKGNILERFSAQQFPDLHSELNLSSLELGDSALYFCASSVVPDSPLHFGNGTRLTVT.

The chain recombines TRBV5-8 with TRBJ1-5, with a possible D match to TRBD1 (6 bases). Per the germline V gene, CDR1 is SGHTS and CDR2 is YDEGEE. The CDR3 has 15 residues. V was clipped by 3 bases and J by 0 bases, with 10 bases between them. The CDR3 loop reads CASSSGQYSNQPQHF. For the CDR3, the DNA is TGTGCCAGCAGCTCCGGACAGTATAGCAATCAGCCCCAGCATTTT.

A few counts support this clone. The rearrangement uses TRBV18 and TRBJ1-2, with D possibly matching TRBD1 (6 bases). CDR3 size: 13 residues. V lost 3 bases and J lost 6, with 11 bases in between. Germline CDR1 is KGHSH and CDR2 is LQKENI. The CDR3 sequence: CASSPGQSDGYTF. The CDR3 region has the DNA TGTGCCAGCTCACCGGGACAATCCGATGGCTACACCTTC.

A remark on this clone: Other DNA sequences in the sample encode the same CDR3. The CDR3 spells CASSPRTGELFF. In DNA form, the CDR3 reads TGTGCCAGCTCACCGCGGACCGGGGAGCTGTTTTTT. The chain combines TRBV18 with TRBJ2-2; D remains unclear. Deletions cut 3 bases from V and 5 bases from J, with 4 bases between. The germline V gene has CDR1 KGHSH and CDR2 LQKENI. CDR3 length equals 12 residues.

The chain links TRBV7-2 to TRBJ2-5, with D possibly being TRBD1 (5 bases). The germline V gene encodes CDR1 SGHTA and CDR2 FQGNSA. The CDR3 has 15 residues. V lost 0 bases, J lost 2 bases, and 10 bases lay in between. The DNA for the CDR3 is TGTGCCAGCAGCTTAGCCGCTGACAGACAAGAGACCCAGTACTTC. This codes for CASSLAADRQETQYF.

The rearrangement joins TRBV7-2 to TRBJ2-5, with 8 bases fitting TRBD1. Germline CDR1 and CDR2: SGHTA and FQGNSA. V gave up 5 bases and J gave up 3 bases; unmatched junction bases: 5. The length of the CDR3 is 14 residues. The CDR3 DNA reads TGTGCCAGCAGCCCCGGACAGGGTGAAGAGACCCAGTACTTC. This sequence encodes CASSPGQGEETQYF.

The DNA for the CDR3 is TGTGCCAGCAGTGTATCTAGCTCTGAGACCCAGTACTTC. Protein product: CASSVSSSETQYF. The rearrangement links TRBV2 to TRBJ2-5, with a possible D match to TRBD2 (5 bases). The germline V gene encodes CDR1 SNHLY and CDR2 FYNNEI. The V gene lost 4 bases and the J gene lost 5 bases, with 11 bases spanning the gap. This CDR3 region has 13 residues.

The genes are TRBV5-5 and TRBJ2-7; TRBD1 matches 8 bases. The J segment lost 2 bases and the V segment lost 4 bases, leaving 5 bases of the junction unmatched. The V gene's germline CDR1 is SGHKS and CDR2 YYEKEE (reference sequence). The length of the CDR3 is 14 residues. CDR3 region: CASSRGTGTYEQYF. In nucleotides, the CDR3 is TGTGCCAGCAGCCGGGGGACAGGAACCTACGAGCAGTACTTC. Full variable domain (rest looked up from reference TRBV5-5 and TRBJ2-7): DAGVTQSPTHLIKTRGQQVTLRCSPISGHKSVSWYQQVLGQGPQFIFQYYEKEERGRGNFPDRFSARQFPNYSSELNVNALLLGDSALYLCASSRGTGTYEQYFGPGTRLTVT.

V gene TRBV7-2 combines with J gene TRBJ2-3, with 14 bases matching TRBD2. The CDR3 is made up of 17 amino acids. V was pared by 5 bases and J by 8 bases, with 12 bases of the junction left unmatched. Germline V lookup: CDR1 SGHTA, CDR2 FQGNSA. CDR3 in DNA: TGTGCCAGCAGCCCCCGACCGGGACTAGCGGGAGAATCTACGCAGTATTTT. It translates to CASSPRPGLAGESTQYF.

For the CDR3, the DNA is TGCAGCCTAAAACCGTCCAAAAACATTCAGTACTTC. Translating it yields CSLKPSKNIQYF. The V and J genes are TRBV29-1 and TRBJ2-4; D gene uncertain. Germline V gives CDR1 SQVTM, CDR2 ANQGSEA. The CDR3 contains 12 residues. V lost 8 bases, J lost 2 bases, and 10 bases lay in between.

The chain is built from TRBV18 and TRBJ2-1, with 7 bases fitting TRBD1. J lost 5 bases, V lost 4 bases, and 8 bases had no gene match. This CDR3 spans 15 amino acids. The germline CDR1 and CDR2 sequences are KGHSH and LQKENI. DNA of the CDR3: TGTGCCAGCTCACGGCCCGGGACAGCCAACAATGAGCAGTTCTTC. Its translation is CASSRPGTANNEQFF.

In this sample, this clone turned up once. The chain uses TRBV10-3 and TRBJ2-3; 7 bases line up with TRBD1. Trimming removed 6 bases from V and 5 bases from J; junction bases left unmatched: 8. Germline assignment: CDR1 ENHRY and CDR2 SYGVKD. This CDR3 region has 14 residues. CDR3 DNA sequence: TGTGCCATCAGCGCCGGGACAGACCTAGATACGCAGTATTTT. Protein sequence: CAISAGTDLDTQYF.

A few counts support this clone. V usage is TRBV4-1 and J usage is TRBJ1-3; D perhaps matches TRBD1 (6 bases). The V end was cut by 5 bases, the J end by 0 bases, with 11 bases between. The length of the CDR3 is 15 residues. Germline assignment: CDR1 MGHRA and CDR2 YSYEKL. CDR3 sequence (DNA): TGCGCCAGCAGCACAGGACAGTCCTCTGGAAACACCATATATTTT. Its protein product is CASSTGQSSGNTIYF.

DNA of the CDR3: TGTGCCAGCAGCTTAGGTTTCGAGACTAGCGGGAGTGGGTACAATGAGCAGTTCTTC. This sequence encodes CASSLGFETSGSGYNEQFF. V gene TRBV7-2 combines with J gene TRBJ2-1; 12 bases align to TRBD2. The ends lost 1 base at V and 4 bases at J; junction bases unmatched: 11. The CDR3 has 19 amino acids. The germline CDR1 and CDR2 sequences are SGHTA and FQGNSA.

DNA for the CDR3: TGTGCCAGCAGCTCCGGGACAGGGGGGACCACAGATACGCAGTATTTT. It translates to CASSSGTGGTTDTQYF. The J gene is TRBJ2-3, the V gene TRBV5-4; 11 bases are shared with TRBD1. In germline, CDR1 is SGHNT, CDR2 YYREEE (reference sequence). The CDR3 runs 16 residues. Trimming at V came to 3 bases and at J to 2 bases, leaving 5 bases not matched to a gene.

This chain joins TRBV2 and TRBJ2-5, with a tentative D call TRBD1 (6 bases). V was shortened by 9 bases and J by 3 bases, with 11 bases between the two germline ends. Per germline, CDR1 SNHLY and CDR2 FYNNEI. There are 12 residues in the CDR3. The DNA of the CDR3 is TGTGCCAGTGTTAGGACAGAAGAGACCCAGTACTTC. Translated, it gives CASVRTEETQYF.

J is TRBJ1-2 and V is TRBV13, with a possible D match to TRBD1 (6 bases). V was shortened by 4 bases and J by 6 bases, with 15 bases between the two germline ends. Germline V gene lookup returns CDR1 PRHDT and CDR2 FYEKMQ (reference sequence). CDR3 size: 14 residues. The CDR3 nucleotides read TGTGCCAGCAGCTCGTTGGGGGGGGCTCATGGCTACACCTTC. Protein sequence: CASSSLGGAHGYTF.

The chain is built from TRBV11-2 and TRBJ1-2; tentatively, D is TRBD1 (6 bases). Trimming removed 1 base at V and 4 bases at J, with 10 bases between. Germline V gene data show CDR1 as SGHAT and CDR2 as FQNNGV. This CDR3 is 14 amino acids long. The chain's CDR3 is CASSLASDSYGYTF. CDR3 DNA: TGTGCCAGCAGCTTAGCCTCGGACAGCTATGGCTACACCTTC. Full variable domain (rest looked up from reference TRBV11-2 and TRBJ1-2): EAGVAQSPRYKIIEKRQSVAFWCNPISGHATLYWYQQILGQGPKLLIQFQNNGVVDDSQLPKDRFSAERLKGVDSTLKIQPAKLEDSAVYLCASSLASDSYGYTFGSGTRLTVV.

This chain uses TRBV5-1 with TRBJ2-7; TRBD1 matches at 10 bases. J lost 2 bases, V lost 3 bases, and 8 bases had no gene match. This CDR3 has 16 residues. Germline lookup yields CDR1 SGHRS and CDR2 YFSETQ. This chain's CDR3 is CASSSLGTGDTYEQYF. For the CDR3, the DNA is TGCGCCAGCAGCTCCCTTGGGACAGGGGATACCTACGAGCAGTACTTC. Full variable domain (remainder filled in from reference TRBV5-1 and TRBJ2-7): KAGVTQTPRYLIKTRGQQVTLSCSPISGHRSVSWYQQTPGQGLQFLFEYFSETQRNKGNFPGRFSGRQFSNSRSEMNVSTLELGDSALYLCASSSLGTGDTYEQYFGPGTRLTVT.

J is TRBJ2-7 and V is TRBV2, with 7 bases that match TRBD1. This CDR3 is built from 14 residues. CDR1 and CDR2 (germline): SNHLY, FYNNEI. V gave up 8 bases and J gave up 4 bases; unmatched junction bases: 11. In nucleotides, the CDR3 is TGTGCCAGCGCCGGACCGACAGGGCTTTACGAGCAGTACTTC. It encodes CASAGPTGLYEQYF.

As for this clone: The junction departs from germline at one end; a sequencing error may be responsible. This chain links TRBV5-1 with TRBJ2-7; D possibly matches TRBD1 or TRBD2 (5 bases each). Per the germline V gene, CDR1 is SGHRS and CDR2 is YFSETQ. The CDR3 spans 12 residues. This CDR3 reads CASRAGNYEQYF. CDR3 DNA: TGTGCCAGCAGGGCGGGCAACTACGAGCAGTACTTC.

V and J are TRBV6-1 and TRBJ1-5, with unresolved D. The CDR3 extends over 16 amino acids. The V and J ends lost 4 bases and 0 bases respectively, with 13 bases between them. Germline CDR1 MNHNS, CDR2 SASEGT. In DNA, the CDR3 is TGTGCCAGCAGTGTTGCAGGTTTTTATAGCAATCAGCCCCAGCATTTT. Translating gives CASSVAGFYSNQPQHF.

The rearrangement joins TRBV7-3 to TRBJ2-1; D might be TRBD2 (7 bases). The CDR3 loop spans 15 amino acids. Between the trimmed V and J ends, which lost 2 bases and 7 bases, there was a span of 15 bases. The germline gives CDR1 SGHTA, CDR2 FQGTGA. For the CDR3, the DNA is TGTGCCAGCAGCTTAGGGGGCGGGAGTGGTAATGAGCAGTTCTTC. Amino acids: CASSLGGGSGNEQFF. Using reference TRBV7-3 and TRBJ2-1 for the parts outside the CDR3, the full variable domain is GAGVSQTPSNKVTEKGKYVELRCDPISGHTALYWYRQSLGQGPEFLIYFQGTGAADDSGLPNDRFFAVRPEGSVSTLKIQRTERGDSAVYLCASSLGGGSGNEQFFGPGTRLTVL.

The V and J genes are TRBV6-5 and TRBJ1-6; maybe TRBD1 (6 bases). The germline V gene has CDR1 MNHEY and CDR2 SVGAGI. This CDR3 contains 14 residues. Trimming removed 2 bases at V and 7 bases at J, with 9 bases between. The CDR3 DNA reads TGTGCCAGCAGTTACGGTCAGGGGAATTCACCCCTCCACTTT. This codes for CASSYGQGNSPLHF.

The chain couples TRBV7-6 to TRBJ2-3; D is possibly TRBD1 (6 bases). The CDR3 is 17 residues long. V lost 1 base to trimming and J lost 0 bases, with 14 bases between them. Per the germline V gene, CDR1 is SGHVS and CDR2 is FNYEAQ. This chain's CDR3 is CASSLGGRGTSTDTQYF. For the CDR3, the DNA is TGTGCCAGCAGCTTAGGAGGCAGGGGCACTAGCACAGATACGCAGTATTTT. Using reference TRBV7-6 and TRBJ2-3 for the parts outside the CDR3, the full variable domain is GAGVSQSPRYKVTKRGQDVALRCDPISGHVSLYWYRQALGQGPEFLTYFNYEAQQDKSGLPNDRFSAERPEGSISTLTIQRTEQRDSAMYRCASSLGGRGTSTDTQYFGPGTRLTVL.

The genes are TRBV2 and TRBJ2-2; D may be TRBD2 (5 bases). In germline, CDR1 is SNHLY, CDR2 FYNNEI. Trimming took off 6 bases at V and 6 bases at J, with 8 bases between the two ends. The CDR3 runs 12 residues. In nucleotides, the CDR3 is TGTGCCAGCAGACTAGAACCCGGGGAGCTGTTTTTT. This gives the protein CASRLEPGELFF.

The chain uses TRBV7-2 and TRBJ1-2; D is undetermined. The CDR3 spans 13 residues. CDR1 and CDR2 (germline): SGHTA, FQGNSA. The V gene lost 2 bases and the J gene lost 3 bases, with 7 bases spanning the gap. The CDR3 region has the DNA TGTGCCAGCAGCTTAACATCTCACTATGGCTACACCTTC. It yields the protein CASSLTSHYGYTF.

The rearrangement links TRBV7-6 to TRBJ2-7; 7 nucleotides line up with TRBD2. The germline CDR1 and CDR2 sequences are SGHVS and FNYEAQ. Trimming at V came to 8 bases and at J to 6 bases, leaving 10 bases not matched to a gene. This CDR3 is built from 13 residues. The CDR3 nucleotides read TGTGCCAGCTGTGGACTAGGCTCTCTCGAGCAGTACTTC. This encodes CASCGLGSLEQYF.

The chain couples TRBV30 to TRBJ1-5; D is possibly TRBD1 (5 bases). With 3 bases removed from V and 5 bases from J, the gap between germline ends came to 11 bases. Germline lookup yields CDR1 GTSNPN and CDR2 SVGIG (reference sequence). The CDR3 extends over 13 amino acids. CDR3 protein: CAWSVRGDQPQHF. The CDR3 DNA reads as TGTGCCTGGAGCGTCCGGGGGGATCAGCCCCAGCATTTT. Supplemented by reference TRBV30 and TRBJ1-5, the full variable domain reads SQTIHQWPATLVQPVGSPLSLECTVEGTSNPNLYWYRQAAGRGLQLLFYSVGIGQISSEVPQNLSASRPQDRQFILSSKKLLLSDSGFYLCAWSVRGDQPQHFGDGTRLSIL.

This clone was found once. The V and J genes are TRBV5-1 and TRBJ2-2, with D tentatively TRBD1 (6 bases). The CDR3 spans 16 residues. V lost 2 bases, J lost 7 bases, and 18 bases lay in between. Per germline, CDR1 SGHRS and CDR2 YFSETQ. CDR3 coding DNA: TGCGCCAGCAGCTTTGGGACAACGAGCCCGGGCGGGGAGCTGTTTTTT. Translating it yields CASSFGTTSPGGELFF. Full variable domain (outside the CDR3, taken from reference TRBV5-1 and TRBJ2-2): KAGVTQTPRYLIKTRGQQVTLSCSPISGHRSVSWYQQTPGQGLQFLFEYFSETQRNKGNFPGRFSGRQFSNSRSEMNVSTLELGDSALYLCASSFGTTSPGGELFFGEGSRLTVL.